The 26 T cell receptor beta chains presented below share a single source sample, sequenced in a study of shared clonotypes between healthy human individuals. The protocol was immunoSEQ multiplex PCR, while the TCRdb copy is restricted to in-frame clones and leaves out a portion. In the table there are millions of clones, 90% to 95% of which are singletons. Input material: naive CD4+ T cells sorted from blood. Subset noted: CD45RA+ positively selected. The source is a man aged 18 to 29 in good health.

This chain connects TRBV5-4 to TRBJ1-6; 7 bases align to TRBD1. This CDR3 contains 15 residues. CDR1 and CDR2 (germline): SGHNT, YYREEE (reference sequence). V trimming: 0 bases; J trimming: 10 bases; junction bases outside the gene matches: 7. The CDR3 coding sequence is TGTGCCAGCAGCTTGGCCCAGGGGGTAGGCTCACCCCTCCACTTT. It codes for CASSLAQGVGSPLHF.

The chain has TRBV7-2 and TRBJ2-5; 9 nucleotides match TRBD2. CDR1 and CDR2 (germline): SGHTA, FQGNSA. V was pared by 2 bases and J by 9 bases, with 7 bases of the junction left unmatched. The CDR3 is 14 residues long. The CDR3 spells CASSLPGLAWAQYF. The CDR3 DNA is TGTGCCAGCAGCTTACCTGGACTAGCGTGGGCCCAGTACTTC. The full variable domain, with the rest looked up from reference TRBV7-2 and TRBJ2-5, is GAGVSQSPSNKVTEKGKDVELRCDPISGHTALYWYRQSLGQGLEFLIYFQGNSAPDKSGLPSDRFSAERTGGSVSTLTIQRTQQEDSAVYLCASSLPGLAWAQYFGPGTRLLVL.

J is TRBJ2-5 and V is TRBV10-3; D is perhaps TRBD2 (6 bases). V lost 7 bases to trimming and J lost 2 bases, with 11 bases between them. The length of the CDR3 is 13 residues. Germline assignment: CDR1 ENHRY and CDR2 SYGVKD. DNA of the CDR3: TGTGCCATCACCTCCGGGACTCAAGAGACCCAGTACTTC. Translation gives CAITSGTQETQYF.

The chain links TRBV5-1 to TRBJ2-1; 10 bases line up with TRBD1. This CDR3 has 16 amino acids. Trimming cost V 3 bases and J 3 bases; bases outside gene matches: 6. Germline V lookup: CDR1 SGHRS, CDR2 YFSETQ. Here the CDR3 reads CASSYTGTGVYNEQFF. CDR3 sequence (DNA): TGCGCCAGCAGCTATACCGGGACAGGGGTCTACAATGAGCAGTTCTTC. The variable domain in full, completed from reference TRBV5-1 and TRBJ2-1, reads KAGVTQTPRYLIKTRGQQVTLSCSPISGHRSVSWYQQTPGQGLQFLFEYFSETQRNKGNFPGRFSGRQFSNSRSEMNVSTLELGDSALYLCASSYTGTGVYNEQFFGPGTRLTVL.

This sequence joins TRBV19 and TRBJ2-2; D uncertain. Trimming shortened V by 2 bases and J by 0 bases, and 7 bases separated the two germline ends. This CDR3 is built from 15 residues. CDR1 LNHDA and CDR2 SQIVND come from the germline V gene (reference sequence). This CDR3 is CASSIPSTNTGELFF. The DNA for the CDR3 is TGTGCCAGTAGTATACCGTCTACGAACACCGGGGAGCTGTTTTTT.

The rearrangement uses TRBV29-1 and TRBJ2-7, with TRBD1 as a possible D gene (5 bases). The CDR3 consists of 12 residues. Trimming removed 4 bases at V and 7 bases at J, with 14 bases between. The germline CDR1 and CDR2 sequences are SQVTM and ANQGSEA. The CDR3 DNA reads TGCAGCGTTGCATTGACAGCTAGAGAGCAGTACTTC. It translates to CSVALTAREQYF.

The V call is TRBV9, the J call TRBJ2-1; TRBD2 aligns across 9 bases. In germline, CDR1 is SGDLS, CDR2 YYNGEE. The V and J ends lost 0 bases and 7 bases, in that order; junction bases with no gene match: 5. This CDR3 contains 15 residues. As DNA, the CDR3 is TGTGCCAGCAGCGTAGGGCTAGCGGGGCGGAATGAGCAGTTCTTC. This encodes CASSVGLAGRNEQFF.

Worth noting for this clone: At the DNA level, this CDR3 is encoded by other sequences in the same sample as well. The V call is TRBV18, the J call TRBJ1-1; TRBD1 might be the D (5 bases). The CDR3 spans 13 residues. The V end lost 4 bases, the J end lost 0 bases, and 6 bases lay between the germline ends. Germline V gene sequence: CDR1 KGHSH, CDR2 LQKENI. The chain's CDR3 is CASSQDMNTEAFF. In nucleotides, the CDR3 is TGTGCCAGCTCACAGGACATGAACACTGAAGCTTTCTTT.

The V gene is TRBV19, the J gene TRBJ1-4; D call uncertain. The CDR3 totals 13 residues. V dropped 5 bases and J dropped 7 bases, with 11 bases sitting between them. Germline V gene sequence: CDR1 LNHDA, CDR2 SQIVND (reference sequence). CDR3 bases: TGTGCCAGTAGTCTCCGGGAAGCTGAAAAACTGTTTTTT. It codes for CASSLREAEKLFF.

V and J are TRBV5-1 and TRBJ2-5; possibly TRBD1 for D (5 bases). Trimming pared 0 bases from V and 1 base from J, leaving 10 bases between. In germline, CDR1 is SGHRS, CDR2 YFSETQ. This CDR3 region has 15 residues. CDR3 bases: TGCGCCAGCAGCTTGGAGGGGCAGAGCCAAGAGACCCAGTACTTC. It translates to CASSLEGQSQETQYF.

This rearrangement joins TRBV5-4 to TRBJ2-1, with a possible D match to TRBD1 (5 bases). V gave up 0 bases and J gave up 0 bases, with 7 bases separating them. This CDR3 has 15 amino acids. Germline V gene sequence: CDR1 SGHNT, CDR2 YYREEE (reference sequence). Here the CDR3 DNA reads TGTGCCAGCAGCTTGGCCACAGGCTCCTACAATGAGCAGTTCTTC. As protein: CASSLATGSYNEQFF.

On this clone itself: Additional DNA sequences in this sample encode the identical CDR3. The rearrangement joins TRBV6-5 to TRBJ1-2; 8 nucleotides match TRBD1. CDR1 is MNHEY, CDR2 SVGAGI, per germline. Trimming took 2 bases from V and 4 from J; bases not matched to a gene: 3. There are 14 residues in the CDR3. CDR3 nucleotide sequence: TGTGCCAGCAGTTACGGACAGGGCGGCTATGGCTACACCTTC. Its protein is CASSYGQGGYGYTF.

CDR3 in amino acids: CASGTSGSSQFF. The DNA of the CDR3 is TGTGCCAGCGGGACTAGCGGGAGTTCGCAGTTCTTC. The chain combines TRBV6-5 with TRBJ2-1, with 14 bases aligning to TRBD2. The CDR3 is made up of 12 amino acids. The V gene's germline CDR1 is MNHEY and CDR2 SVGAGI. The trim removed 8 bases at V and 12 bases at J, leaving 3 bases unmatched.

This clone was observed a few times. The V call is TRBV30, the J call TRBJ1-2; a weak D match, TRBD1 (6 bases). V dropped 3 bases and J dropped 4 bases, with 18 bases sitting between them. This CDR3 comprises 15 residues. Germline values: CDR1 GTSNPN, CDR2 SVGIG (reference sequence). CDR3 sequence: CAWRDLQGYSYGYTF. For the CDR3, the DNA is TGTGCCTGGAGAGACCTACAGGGCTACAGCTATGGCTACACCTTC.

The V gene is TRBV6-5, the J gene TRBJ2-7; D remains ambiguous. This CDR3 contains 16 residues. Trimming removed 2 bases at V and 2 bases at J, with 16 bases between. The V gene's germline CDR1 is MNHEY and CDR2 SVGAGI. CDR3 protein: CASSYQSPGRPYEQYF. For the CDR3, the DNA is TGTGCCAGCAGTTACCAAAGTCCGGGCCGTCCCTACGAGCAGTACTTC.

The CDR3 coding sequence is TGTGCCAGCAGCCTCCTTAGCGGGCGCTACGAGCAGTACTTC. Translated, it gives CASSLLSGRYEQYF. V and J are TRBV7-8 and TRBJ2-7, with TRBD2 identical over 7 bases. V lost 5 bases, J lost 3 bases, and 7 bases stayed unmatched. Germline values: CDR1 SGHVS, CDR2 FQNEAQ. This CDR3 has 14 residues.

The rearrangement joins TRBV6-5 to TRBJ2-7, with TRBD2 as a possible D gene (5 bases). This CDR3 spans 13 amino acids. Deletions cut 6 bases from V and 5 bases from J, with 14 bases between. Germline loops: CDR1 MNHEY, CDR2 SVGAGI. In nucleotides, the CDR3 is TGTGCCAGCAGCCCTCGGACTGCCGACGAGCAGTACTTC. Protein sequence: CASSPRTADEQYF.

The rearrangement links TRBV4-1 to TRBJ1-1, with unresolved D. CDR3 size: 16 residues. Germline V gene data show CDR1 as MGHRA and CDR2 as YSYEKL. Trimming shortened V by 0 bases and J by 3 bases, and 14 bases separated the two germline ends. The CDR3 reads CASSQDPRGGYTEAFF. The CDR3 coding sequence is TGCGCCAGCAGCCAAGATCCCCGGGGTGGGTACACTGAAGCTTTCTTT.

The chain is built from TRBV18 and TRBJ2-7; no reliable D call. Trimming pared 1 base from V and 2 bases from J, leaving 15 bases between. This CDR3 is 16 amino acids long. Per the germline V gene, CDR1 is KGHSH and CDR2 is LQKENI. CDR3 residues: CASSPRIAGATYEQYF. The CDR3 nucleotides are TGTGCCAGCTCACCACGGATAGCAGGTGCTACCTACGAGCAGTACTTC.

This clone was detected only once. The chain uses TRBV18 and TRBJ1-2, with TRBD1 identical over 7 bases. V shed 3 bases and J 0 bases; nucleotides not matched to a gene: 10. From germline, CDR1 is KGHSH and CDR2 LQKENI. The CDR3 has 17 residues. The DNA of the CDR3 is TGTGCCAGCTCACCTTCCATCGGACAGGCAACTAACTATGGCTACACCTTC. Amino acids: CASSPSIGQATNYGYTF.

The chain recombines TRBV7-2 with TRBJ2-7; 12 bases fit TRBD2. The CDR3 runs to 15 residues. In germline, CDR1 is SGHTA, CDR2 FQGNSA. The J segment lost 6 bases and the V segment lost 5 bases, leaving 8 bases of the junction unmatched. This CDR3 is CASSTRLAGDREQYF. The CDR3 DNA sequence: TGTGCCAGCAGCACCCGACTAGCGGGAGATCGCGAGCAGTACTTC.

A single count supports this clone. In DNA, the CDR3 is TGTGCCAGCAGCTTAGGACAGGGGGCCACTGAAGCTTTCTTT. Translating gives CASSLGQGATEAFF. The chain carries TRBV7-2 and TRBJ1-1, with 10 bases identical to TRBD1. The germline V gene has CDR1 SGHTA and CDR2 FQGNSA. The V gene end was trimmed by 1 base and the J gene end by 4 bases; junction bases not matched to a gene: 0. This CDR3 is built from 14 residues.

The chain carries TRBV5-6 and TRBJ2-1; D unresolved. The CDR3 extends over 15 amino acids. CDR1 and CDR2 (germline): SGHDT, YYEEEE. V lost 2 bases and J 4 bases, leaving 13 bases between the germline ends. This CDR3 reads CASSFSSARYNEQFF. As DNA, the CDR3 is TGTGCCAGCAGCTTTTCGAGCGCCCGGTACAATGAGCAGTTCTTC.

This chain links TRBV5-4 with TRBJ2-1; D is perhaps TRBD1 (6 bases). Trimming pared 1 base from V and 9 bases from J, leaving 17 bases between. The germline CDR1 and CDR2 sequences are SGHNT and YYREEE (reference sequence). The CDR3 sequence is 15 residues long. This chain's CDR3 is CASSLTLGAKSEQFF. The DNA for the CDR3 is TGTGCCAGCAGCTTGACGTTGGGGGCCAAAAGTGAGCAGTTCTTC.

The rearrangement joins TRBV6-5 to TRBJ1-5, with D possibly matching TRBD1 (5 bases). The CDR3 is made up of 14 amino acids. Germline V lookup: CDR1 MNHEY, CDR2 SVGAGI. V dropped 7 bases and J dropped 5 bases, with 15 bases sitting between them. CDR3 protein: CASTPRGGDQPQHF. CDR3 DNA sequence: TGTGCCAGCACCCCGAGGGGAGGGGATCAGCCCCAGCATTTT.

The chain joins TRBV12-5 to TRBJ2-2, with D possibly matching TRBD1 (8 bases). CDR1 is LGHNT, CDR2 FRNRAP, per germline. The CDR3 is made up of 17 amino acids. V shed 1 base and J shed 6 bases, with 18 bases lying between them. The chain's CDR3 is CASGLDPKTGGAGELFF. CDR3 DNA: TGTGCTAGTGGTTTGGATCCGAAAACAGGGGGGGCCGGGGAGCTGTTTTTT.